This entry concerns a single T cell receptor (beta chain). Its antigen is undetermined. This CDR3 region has 14 residues. Trimming removed 8 bases at V and 5 bases at J, with 18 bases between. Germline CDR1 and CDR2: MNHNS and SASEGT. This sample is drawn from a study of shared clonotypes between healthy human individuals. On the study more broadly: The plates for each donor numbered three CD4 naive, three CD4 memory, two CD8 naive and one CD8 memory.

Clones were read by immunoSEQ multiplex PCR, and TCRdb kept only the in-frame ones, dropping some. This table has about 1.5 million clones, nearly 99% appearing once. Study results and limitations: Naive subsets generally had larger estimated richness than memory subsets. Sharing across four donors was highest in naive CD4 (roughly 5%) and lowest in memory CD8 (around 0.4%). Lower generation probabilities were found for non-shared clonotypes than for those shared by all four donors.

The receptor was derived from a man aged 25-45 years in good health. The V gene is TRBV6-1, the J gene TRBJ1-1, with D perhaps matching TRBD1 (5 bases). The material sequenced was naive CD4+ T cells sorted from blood. Indicated subset: CD45RA+ positively selected. This CDR3 is CASPAVKGWTEAFF. In nucleotides, the CDR3 is TGTGCCAGCCCAGCTGTTAAGGGGTGGACTGAAGCTTTCTTT.